These 2 T cell receptor beta chains originate from one sample sequenced in a study of STAT3 mutations in large granular lymphocyte leukemia. Study-level results: Every T-LGLL patient had at least one immunodominant TCRbeta clonotype.

The assay was immunoSEQ multiplex PCR, and TCRdb's table has in-frame clones only and misses some. Of 20,000 to 30,000 clones in the sample, 94% were seen once. Their antigens are not known. The sample was peripheral blood mononuclear cells. These receptors all come from a man aged 40-49 years with T-cell large granular lymphocyte leukemia. Some clones in this sample may be carry-over from other donors' samples.

V and J are TRBV4-1 and TRBJ1-1; D might be TRBD1 (5 bases). CDR3 size: 15 residues. Per the germline V gene, CDR1 is MGHRA and CDR2 is YSYEKL. Trimming took off 2 bases at V and 0 bases at J, with 10 bases between the two ends. The chain's CDR3 is CASSQPNRLNTEAFF. CDR3 DNA: TGCGCCAGCAGCCAACCAAACAGGTTGAACACTGAAGCTTTCTTT.

This chain's CDR3 is CASSAMGNQPQHF. The CDR3 DNA follows: TGTGCCAGCAGTGCCATGGGCAATCAGCCCCAGCATTTT. V usage is TRBV6-6 and J usage is TRBJ1-5, with D unresolved. The length of the CDR3 is 13 residues. V was shortened by 5 bases and J by 2 bases, with 7 bases between the two germline ends. Germline V gene lookup returns CDR1 MNHNY and CDR2 SVGAGI (reference sequence).